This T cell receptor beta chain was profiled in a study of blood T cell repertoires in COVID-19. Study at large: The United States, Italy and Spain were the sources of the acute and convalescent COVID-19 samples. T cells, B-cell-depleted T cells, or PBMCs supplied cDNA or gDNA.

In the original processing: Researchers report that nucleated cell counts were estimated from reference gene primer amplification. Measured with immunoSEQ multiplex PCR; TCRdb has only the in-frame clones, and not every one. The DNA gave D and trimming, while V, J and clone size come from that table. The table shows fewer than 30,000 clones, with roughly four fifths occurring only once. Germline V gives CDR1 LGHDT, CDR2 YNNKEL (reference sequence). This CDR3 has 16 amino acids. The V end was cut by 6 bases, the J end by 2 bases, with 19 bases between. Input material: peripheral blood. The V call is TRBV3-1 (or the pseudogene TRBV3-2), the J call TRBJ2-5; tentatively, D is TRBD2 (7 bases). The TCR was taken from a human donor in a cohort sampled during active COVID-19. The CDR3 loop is CASRPAAGAGQETQYF. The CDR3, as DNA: TGTGCCAGCAGGCCCGCTGCGGGGGCGGGGCAAGAGACCCAGTACTTC.